This TCR beta chain was documented in a study of identifying expanded T cells in peripheral blood. On this clone: The antigen is undetermined.

The method was immunoSEQ multiplex PCR; TCRdb's version includes in-frame clones alone and lacks a portion of them. The sample includes about 52,000 clones, 70% to 85% of them seen just once. Overall study findings and caveats: Two-week clone count variance significantly increased as total template count grew. Over about two and four weeks, about 15 and 19 clones changed, versus roughly 1.1 between replicates.

This CDR3 has 14 amino acids. Looked up from germline, CDR1 is SQVTM and CDR2 is ANQGSEA. J lost 4 bases, V lost 3 bases, and 6 bases had no gene match. Collection occurred without any documented infections or immune events in donors. J is TRBJ2-5 and V is TRBV29-1; 9 nucleotides agree with TRBD1. Sequenced sample: blood. The sequence was collected from a person between 18 and 75 years old in good health. The CDR3 DNA follows: TGCAGCGTTGAGTTCGGGACAGGGTTAGAGACCCAGTACTTC. Encoded protein: CSVEFGTGLETQYF.